This T cell receptor beta chain was sequenced during a study of shared clonotypes between healthy human individuals. Deletions cut 2 bases from V and 3 bases from J, with 14 bases between. The CDR3 totals 16 residues. Germline lookup yields CDR1 LNHDA and CDR2 SQIVND (reference sequence). An even split of each subset's genomic DNA across several immunoSEQ plates was performed. Produced via immunoSEQ multiplex PCR; TCRdb's table is partial and in-frame only. The table includes over a million clones, approximately 68% detected once. The source of this sequence is a man aged 18-30 years in good health. This chain uses TRBV19 with TRBJ1-3; D may be TRBD1 (6 bases). Sequencing used memory CD4+ T cells sorted from blood. Subset meaning: CD45RA-negative fraction. The CDR3 nucleotides are TGTGCCAGTAGTATATCCAGCGGGGGCGGTGGAAACACCATATATTTT. This gives the protein CASSISSGGGGNTIYF.